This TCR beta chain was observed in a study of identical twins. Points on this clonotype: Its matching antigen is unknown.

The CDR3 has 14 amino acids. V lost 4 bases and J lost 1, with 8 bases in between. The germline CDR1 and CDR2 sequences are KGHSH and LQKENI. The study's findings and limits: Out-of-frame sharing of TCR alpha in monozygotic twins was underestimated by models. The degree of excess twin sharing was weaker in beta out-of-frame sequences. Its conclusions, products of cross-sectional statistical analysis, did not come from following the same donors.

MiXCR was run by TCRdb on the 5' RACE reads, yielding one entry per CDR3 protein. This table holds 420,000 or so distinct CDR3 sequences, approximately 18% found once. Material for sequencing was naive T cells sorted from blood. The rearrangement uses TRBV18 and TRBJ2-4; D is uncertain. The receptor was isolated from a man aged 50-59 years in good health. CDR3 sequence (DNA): TGTGCCAGCTCACAGAGGCAGGCCAAAAACATTCAGTACTTC. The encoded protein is CASSQRQAKNIQYF. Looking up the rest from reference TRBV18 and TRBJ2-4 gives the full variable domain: NAGVMQNPRHLVRRRGQEARLRCSPMKGHSHVYWYRQLPEEGLKFMVYLQKENIIDESGMPKERFSAEFPKEGPSILRIQQVVRGDSAAYFCASSQRQAKNIQYFGAGTRLSVL.